A selection of T cell receptor beta chains follows, all from one sample in a study of blood T cell repertoires in COVID-19. Assay used: immunoSEQ multiplex PCR; TCRdb lists only in-frame clones, some missing. This repertoire shows about 33,000 clones, roughly 80% found once; its top ten account for roughly a sixth. What was sequenced was peripheral blood. All receptors derive from a man aged 65 to 85 with acute or convalescent COVID-19. CDR3s include the opening cysteine and the closing phenylalanine or tryptophan. D genes are given only for firm matches. Size values are once, few and many counts, or a class for expanded clones, and some rows have none.

size,D,J,V,DNA,CDR3
NA,NA,TRBJ2-7,TRBV9,TGTGCCAGCAGCGTAGTTGGAGGGGGCGGGCTTGACGAGCAGTACTTC,CASSVVGGGGLDEQYF
once,TRBD2,TRBJ2-1,TRBV7-6,TGTGCCAGCAGCTTACTCCCCCCTGGTAGCGGGGGGATCTCCTACAATGAGCAGTTCTTC,CASSLLPPGSGGISYNEQFF
NA,NA,TRBJ1-3,TRBV19,TGTGCCAGTAGTAATTGGGAGGACGCTGGAAACACCATATATTTT,CASSNWEDAGNTIYF
NA,TRBD1,TRBJ2-2,TRBV5-1,TGCGCCAGCAGCACGACAGGGGACACCGGGGAGCTGTTTTTT,CASSTTGDTGELFF
NA,NA,TRBJ1-6,TRBV3-1/TRBV3-2,TGTGCCAGCAGTCAGGGCCACGGGCGGTCACCCCTCCACTTT,CASSQGHGRSPLHF
NA,NA,TRBJ1-1,TRBV15,TGTGCCACCAGCAGGGCTAACACTGAAGCTTTCTTT,CATSRANTEAFF
NA,TRBD1,TRBJ2-5,TRBV28,TGTGCCAGCAGTTTACTAGGGACAGGGAAAGAGACCCAGTACTTC,CASSLLGTGKETQYF
NA,NA,TRBJ2-3,TRBV19,TGTGCCAGTAGTGCACAGGGCACAGATACGCAGTATTTT,CASSAQGTDTQYF
few,NA,TRBJ2-7,TRBV6-5,TGTGCCAGCAGCTTCGTCAGGGGGGCCTACGAGCAGTACTTC,CASSFVRGAYEQYF
NA,NA,TRBJ2-7,TRBV15,TGTGCCACCAGCAGAGAACACCCTGCCCTAGACGAGCAGTACTTC,CATSREHPALDEQYF
NA,TRBD1,TRBJ1-5,TRBV19,TGTGCCAGTCAGGGGGCTTTTCAGCCCCAGCATTTT,CASQGAFQPQHF
NA,NA,TRBJ2-5,TRBV12-3/TRBV12-4,TGTGCCAGCAGTTTTTTCCAGCAAGAGACCCAGTACTTC,CASSFFQQETQYF
few,NA,TRBJ2-7,TRBV9,TGTGCCAGCAGCCCTCGCTTGGCGAAGGCTAGCGCATCCTACGAGCAGTACTTC,CASSPRLAKASASYEQYF
NA,TRBD1,TRBJ2-7,TRBV9,TGTGCCAGCAGCGTAGCTGGACAGGGAACCTACGAGCAGTACTTC,CASSVAGQGTYEQYF
NA,NA,TRBJ2-1,TRBV5-1,TGCGCCAGCAGCTCCTCGACAACCTCCTACAATGAGCAGTTCTTC,CASSSSTTSYNEQFF
NA,TRBD1,TRBJ2-7,TRBV4-3,TGCGCCAGCAGCCAAGTTCTTTTTTCAGAGAGGGGGCTAGGGTACGAGCAGTACTTC,CASSQVLFSERGLGYEQYF
few,TRBD2,TRBJ2-7,TRBV27,TGTGCCAGCAGTTTATCATCCCCCGCTAGCGGGGGGGCCAACGAGCAGTACTTC,CASSLSSPASGGANEQYF
NA,NA,TRBJ2-6,TRBV19,TGTGCCAGTAGTATGAGCCAGGGCAGCTCTGGGGCCAACGTCCTGACTTTC,CASSMSQGSSGANVLTF
NA,TRBD1,TRBJ2-5,TRBV19,TGTGCCAGTAGTACCAAGGACAGGGCCCAAGAGACCCAGTACTTC,CASSTKDRAQETQYF
NA,NA,TRBJ2-2,TRBV18,TGTGCCAGCTCACCTACCTCGAAGCCCACCGGGGAGCTGTTTTTT,CASSPTSKPTGELFF
NA,TRBD2,TRBJ2-3,TRBV3-1/TRBV3-2,TGTGCCAGCAGCCAAGTGTTCGGGCGGGAGGATACGCAGTATTTT,CASSQVFGREDTQYF
NA,TRBD1,TRBJ1-3,TRBV3-1/TRBV3-2,TGTGCCAGCAGCCAAGATCTCGGGACAGCCCGCTCTGGAAACACCATATATTTT,CASSQDLGTARSGNTIYF
NA,NA,TRBJ2-7,TRBV5-6,TGTGCCAGCAGGATTCAGGGGTACCACGAGCAGTACTTC,CASRIQGYHEQYF
NA,NA,TRBJ1-2,TRBV19,TGTGCCAGTAGTGTCCACAGGGATTTGATATTGTATGGCTACACCTTC,CASSVHRDLILYGYTF
once,TRBD1,TRBJ1-5,TRBV2,TGTGCCAGCAGTGACCCGGGACAGGGGAATCAGCCCCAGCATTTT,CASSDPGQGNQPQHF
NA,NA,TRBJ1-1,TRBV5-1,TGCGCCAGCAGCTTGGCCCAGAACACTGAAGCTTTCTTT,CASSLAQNTEAFF
NA,NA,TRBJ1-2,TRBV25-1,TGTGCCAGCAGTGAATTGGGGAGAAGCTATGGCTACACCTTC,CASSELGRSYGYTF
NA,NA,TRBJ2-7,TRBV18,TGTGCCAGCTCACCAGATATTAGCTCCTACGAGCAGTACTTC,CASSPDISSYEQYF
NA,TRBD2,TRBJ2-3,TRBV13,TGTGCCAGCAGCCCTCAGCGGGAGACTAGCACAGATACGCAGTATTTT,CASSPQRETSTDTQYF
NA,TRBD2,TRBJ2-3,TRBV3-1/TRBV3-2,TGTGCCAGCAGCCAGGATATGCCTAGGACTAGCGGATACACAGATACGCAGTATTTT,CASSQDMPRTSGYTDTQYF
few,NA,TRBJ2-1,TRBV3-1/TRBV3-2,TGTGCCAGCAGCCAGAAGACAGGCGGGAGCTCCTACAATGAGCAGTTCTTC,CASSQKTGGSSYNEQFF
NA,TRBD1,TRBJ1-1,TRBV7-9,TGTGCCAGCAGCCGAGCGATCGGGACAGATAACACTGAAGCTTTCTTT,CASSRAIGTDNTEAFF
NA,NA,TRBJ2-3,TRBV18,TGTGCCAGCCCACCACAGCGAAAGGGGGTGGATACGCAGTATTTT,CASPPQRKGVDTQYF
NA,NA,TRBJ1-2,TRBV15,TGTGCCACCAGCAGAGGGATCGGGGGGTTATACTATGGCTACACCTTC,CATSRGIGGLYYGYTF
NA,NA,TRBJ2-7,TRBV27,TGTGCCAGCAGTTTAGGCCGCGGGGGCGGCACCTACGAGCAGTACTTC,CASSLGRGGGTYEQYF
few,NA,TRBJ1-4,TRBV6-6,TGTGCCAGCAGAGGGGGAGAAAAACTGTTTTTT,CASRGGEKLFF
once,TRBD1,TRBJ1-2,TRBV5-4,TGTGCCAGCAGCGATGGACAGGGGGCGTATGGCTACACCTTC,CASSDGQGAYGYTF
NA,TRBD1,TRBJ2-6,TRBV14,TGTGCCAGCAGCCGGACCGGGACAGCCTCTGGGGCCAACGTCCTGACTTTC,CASSRTGTASGANVLTF
NA,NA,TRBJ2-7,TRBV4-3,TGCGCCAGCAGCCAGAGGGAGTACTCCTACGAGCAGTACTTC,CASSQREYSYEQYF
NA,TRBD2,TRBJ2-7,TRBV7-9,TGTGCCAGCAGCTTAGCGGGAGGGCGCGAGCAGTACTTC,CASSLAGGREQYF
NA,TRBD1,TRBJ2-2,TRBV6-5,TGTGCCAGCAGCTGGGACAGGAACACCGGGGAGCTGTTTTTT,CASSWDRNTGELFF
NA,NA,TRBJ2-4,TRBV2,TGTGCCAGCAGTCCCCCTTCCAAAAACATTCAGTACTTC,CASSPPSKNIQYF
NA,NA,TRBJ2-7,TRBV9,TGTGCCAGCAGCGTAGCGGGAGCGAATTCCGAGCAGTACTTC,CASSVAGANSEQYF
NA,TRBD1,TRBJ1-1,TRBV27,TGTGCCAGCAGCTACAGGGGGTACACTGAAGCTTTCTTT,CASSYRGYTEAFF
NA,NA,TRBJ1-5,TRBV30,TGTGCCTGGAGCGGGAATAGCAATCAGCCCCAGCATTTT,CAWSGNSNQPQHF
NA,TRBD1,TRBJ2-7,TRBV27,TGTGCCAGCAACAAGAAAACAGGGGTGGCCTACGAGCAGTACTTC,CASNKKTGVAYEQYF
NA,TRBD1,TRBJ1-2,TRBV7-8,TGTGCCAGCAGCTTAGGGCTGACAGGGGGAAATTCTGGCTACACCTTC,CASSLGLTGGNSGYTF
NA,NA,TRBJ1-4,TRBV4-3,TGCGCCAGCAGCCAAGAGTTTGGGGGCGACAGAATAAATGAAAAACTGTTTTTT,CASSQEFGGDRINEKLFF
NA,NA,TRBJ1-3,TRBV14,TGTGCCAGCAGCCACCGGGGACAAACCTCTGGAAACACCATATATTTT,CASSHRGQTSGNTIYF
NA,TRBD1,TRBJ1-2,TRBV29-1,TGCAGCGTCGGACAGGGGGCCGCTGGCTACACCTTC,CSVGQGAAGYTF
NA,NA,TRBJ2-6,TRBV6-2/TRBV6-3,TGTGCCAGCAGTCCACCTAATTTCTCTGGGGCCAACGTCCTGACTTTC,CASSPPNFSGANVLTF
NA,NA,TRBJ1-5,TRBV30,TGTGCCTGGAGTGTACAGGGCAATCAGCCCCAGCATTTT,CAWSVQGNQPQHF
NA,NA,TRBJ2-5,TRBV4-3,TGCGCCAGCAGCCAAGGGACTTCACATTCCACCCAGTACTTC,CASSQGTSHSTQYF
NA,NA,TRBJ1-1,TRBV11-2,TGTGCCAGCAGCTTCACCCGGGGAATGAACACTGAAGCTTTCTTT,CASSFTRGMNTEAFF
NA,TRBD2,TRBJ2-1,TRBV19,TGTGCCAGTAGTATCTGGACTAGCGGGATAAACTACAATGAGCAGTTCTTC,CASSIWTSGINYNEQFF